The clone carrying this T cell receptor beta chain was detected ten times or more. The data were obtained in a study of molecular identifiers for immune sequencing clone quantification. TCRdb processed the PCR reads anew with MiXCR; each CDR3 protein has one entry. The sample shows hundreds of thousands of distinct CDR3 sequences, about 25% of them seen only once. Naive CD8 libraries were made from around 18,000 to 910,000 sorted cells, and they used 10%, 30% or 50% RNA. V lost 2 bases and J lost 7; bases outside the gene matches: 9. The germline gives CDR1 DFQATT, CDR2 SNEGSKA (reference sequence). CDR3 length equals 15 residues.

The rearrangement joins TRBV20-1 to TRBJ1-5; 9 bases fit TRBD1. This clonotype was sampled from a human donor in good health. Some libraries in this study had Jurkat cell RNA spiked in. Sequenced: naive CD8+ T cells from blood, with Jurkat cell RNA spiked in. The subset is: FACS-sorted CD8+CD4-CCR7+CD45RA+ naive T cells. CDR3 region: CSARRTGEFGQPQHF. The CDR3 DNA reads TGCAGTGCTAGACGGACAGGGGAGTTTGGCCAGCCCCAGCATTTT.